The 21 T cell receptor beta chains below all came from one sample that was sequenced in a study of Graves' ophthalmopathy and Graves' hyperthyroidism. Amplified TCR beta CDR3 regions were obtained using RNA transcripts as template. Second-round multiplex PCR came after first-round RT-PCR with HTBI primers. TCRdb processed the multiplex PCR reads anew with MiXCR; each CDR3 protein has one entry. Of some 1.1 million distinct CDR3 sequences listed, about 40% are singletons. Sequencing was carried out using peripheral blood or thyroid tissue (not recorded which). These receptors were collected from an adult man with Graves' hyperthyroidism.

V and J are TRBV10-3 and TRBJ1-6; 8 bases are shared with TRBD1. Germline V gives CDR1 ENHRY, CDR2 SYGVKD. The CDR3 runs 15 residues. Trimming took 10 bases from V and 8 from J; bases not matched to a gene: 13. The CDR3: CASREPGQDYSPLHF. CDR3 coding DNA: TGTGCCAGCAGGGAACCGGGACAGGACTATTCACCCCTCCACTTT.

The chain uses TRBV25-1 and TRBJ1-6; tentatively, D is TRBD1 (6 bases). Trimming cost V 7 bases and J 6 bases, with 19 bases left between them. The germline V gene encodes CDR1 MGHDK and CDR2 SYGVNS. The CDR3 sequence is 16 residues long. The CDR3 nucleotides read TGTGCCAGCACCCTTGGTGTGGGGGCCTTTAATTCACCCCTCCACTTT. Translating it yields CASTLGVGAFNSPLHF.

In this sample, this clonotype turned up many times. The chain links TRBV13 to TRBJ1-6; D remains ambiguous. This CDR3 spans 14 amino acids. The V end lost 0 bases, the J end lost 6 bases, and 6 bases lay between the germline ends. In germline, CDR1 is PRHDT, CDR2 FYEKMQ (reference sequence). The CDR3 sequence: CASSLGEVNSPLHF. The CDR3 DNA sequence: TGTGCCAGCAGCTTAGGGGAAGTTAATTCACCCCTCCACTTT. Complete variable domain (other parts from reference TRBV13 and TRBJ1-6): AAGVIQSPRHLIKEKRETATLKCYPIPRHDTVYWYQQGPGQDPQFLISFYEKMQSDKGSIPDRFSAQQFSDYHSELNMSSLELGDSALYFCASSLGEVNSPLHFGNGTRLTVT.

The DNA of the CDR3 is TGTGCCAGCAGCTTAGAGGGTACACCCCTCCACTTT. It codes for CASSLEGTPLHF. The chain joins TRBV7-2 to TRBJ1-6; no firm D call. This CDR3 is 12 amino acids long. V dropped 1 base and J dropped 11 bases, with 6 bases sitting between them. Germline CDR1 reads SGHTA; CDR2 reads FQGNSA.

The gene calls are TRBV14 and TRBJ1-1; a possible D gene is TRBD1 (6 bases). The CDR3 is made up of 14 amino acids. CDR1 SGHDN and CDR2 FVKESK come from the germline V gene. Trimming pared 1 base from V and 8 bases from J, leaving 14 bases between. The CDR3 DNA reads as TGTGCCAGCAGCCAAGGAGGGCAGGGGCGGGAAGCTTTCTTT. It is translated as CASSQGGQGREAFF.

This clonotype has a handful of counts. The chain has TRBV29-1 and TRBJ1-5; a weak D match, TRBD1 (5 bases). The germline gives CDR1 SQVTM, CDR2 ANQGSEA. The length of the CDR3 is 11 residues. V was clipped by 4 bases and J by 7 bases, with 8 bases between them. The DNA of the CDR3 is TGCAGCGTTGGGGGGAGCCAGCCCCAGCATTTT. Protein: CSVGGSQPQHF.

This clonotype was seen a handful of times. This sequence joins TRBV7-6 and TRBJ2-7; TRBD1 might be the D (6 bases). Between the trimmed V and J ends, which lost 0 bases and 3 bases, there was a span of 15 bases. CDR3 size: 16 residues. Germline CDR1 SGHVS, CDR2 FNYEAQ. The CDR3 reads CASSLALQGTDYEQYF. CDR3 DNA: TGTGCCAGCAGCTTAGCATTACAGGGTACCGACTACGAGCAGTACTTC.

The chain recombines TRBV12-3 or TRBV12-4 with TRBJ1-5; perhaps TRBD1 as D (5 bases). The CDR3 runs 14 residues. V lost 6 bases, J lost 1 base, and 10 bases lay in between. CDR3 sequence (DNA): TGTGCCAGCAGACAGACAGCAAGCAATCAGCCCCAGCATTTT. This gives the protein CASRQTASNQPQHF.

This clonotype was counted many times. This sequence joins TRBV9 and TRBJ1-6; 7 bases are a match to TRBD1. Trimming took 3 bases from V and 9 from J; bases not matched to a gene: 6. The CDR3 covers 14 residues. CDR1 is SGDLS, CDR2 YYNGEE, per germline. In DNA form, the CDR3 reads TGTGCCAGCAGCGACAACAGGGGTGCTTCACCCCTCCACTTT. Its translation: CASSDNRGASPLHF.

This chain connects TRBV2 to TRBJ2-2; 7 bases agree with TRBD2. Germline CDR1 is SNHLY and CDR2 is FYNNEI. The CDR3 is made up of 16 amino acids. Unmatched junction bases numbered 7, after V lost 5 bases and J lost 1 base. The CDR3 DNA sequence: TGTGCCAGCAGTTATATGAGCGGGGAGAACACCGGGGAGCTGTTTTTT. Protein sequence: CASSYMSGENTGELFF.

The gene calls are TRBV10-1 and TRBJ2-3; D gene unclear. V was clipped by 3 bases and J by 1 base, with 5 bases between them. The germline gives CDR1 WNHNN, CDR2 SYGVQD (reference sequence). The CDR3 is made up of 13 amino acids. The CDR3 DNA reads TGCGCCAGCAGTGAAGGCCGCACAGATACGCAGTATTTT. Its translation: CASSEGRTDTQYF.

This clonotype was detected many times. The gene calls are TRBV10-3 and TRBJ1-2; D remains unclear. The germline V gene has CDR1 ENHRY and CDR2 SYGVKD. Between the trimmed V and J ends, which lost 5 bases and 5 bases, there was a span of 15 bases. The CDR3 length is 14 residues. CDR3 loop: CAISRRDPSYGYTF. The CDR3 region has the DNA TGTGCCATCAGTCGGAGAGATCCCAGTTATGGCTACACCTTC.

The gene calls are TRBV19 and TRBJ1-6; weak D call: TRBD1 (5 bases). Germline values: CDR1 LNHDA, CDR2 SQIVND (reference sequence). V lost 8 bases and J 7 bases, leaving 15 bases between the germline ends. The CDR3 extends over 14 amino acids. Here the CDR3 DNA reads TGTGCCAGTGGGGGGGACGCCCCGAATTCACCCCTCCACTTT. This gives the protein CASGGDAPNSPLHF.

The chain uses TRBV5-4 and TRBJ2-5, with D perhaps matching TRBD2 (5 bases). Germline V gives CDR1 SGHNT, CDR2 YYREEE (reference sequence). V gave up 0 bases and J gave up 3 bases, with 12 bases separating them. This CDR3 contains 15 residues. DNA for the CDR3: TGTGCCAGCAGCTTGGACGTCACCGGGGAAGAGACCCAGTACTTC. Its protein product is CASSLDVTGEETQYF.

CDR3 region: CASSSLARLYF. Here the CDR3 DNA reads TGTGCCAGCAGTTCACTAGCGAGGTTGTACTTC. The V and J genes are TRBV6-2 or TRBV6-3 and TRBJ2-4; TRBD2 aligns across 7 bases. Losses at the gene ends were 4 bases for V and 15 bases for J; bases not matched to a gene: 6. This CDR3 has 11 residues. Germline V lookup: CDR1 MNHEY, CDR2 SVGEGT.

The sample holds a few counts of this clonotype. The chain uses TRBV7-8 and TRBJ2-7, with 9 bases matching TRBD1. The CDR3 has 15 residues. Trimming removed 1 base from V and 3 bases from J; junction bases left unmatched: 4. Germline CDR1 and CDR2: SGHVS and FQNEAQ. CDR3 sequence reads: CASSLGRGQGYEQYF. The CDR3 DNA follows: TGTGCCAGCAGCTTAGGGCGGGGACAGGGCTACGAGCAGTACTTC. The whole variable domain, filled in from reference TRBV7-8 and TRBJ2-7, reads GAGVSQSPRYKVAKRGQDVALRCDPISGHVSLFWYQQALGQGPEFLTYFQNEAQLDKSGLPSDRFFAERPEGSVSTLKIQRTQQEDSAVYLCASSLGRGQGYEQYFGPGTRLTVT.

The chain recombines TRBV5-1 with TRBJ2-5; perhaps TRBD1 as D (5 bases). The CDR3 runs to 13 residues. Trimming stripped 6 bases from V and 0 bases from J, with 9 bases between. Germline loops: CDR1 SGHRS, CDR2 YFSETQ. CDR3 residues: CASTTVHQETQYF. CDR3 nucleotides: TGCGCCAGCACGACAGTTCACCAAGAGACCCAGTACTTC.

This clonotype was counted at least ten times. The rearrangement uses TRBV10-3 and TRBJ1-2, with D possibly TRBD1 on 5 matching bases. Germline CDR1 and CDR2: ENHRY and SYGVKD. Between the trimmed V and J ends, which lost 8 bases and 8 bases, there was a span of 9 bases. The CDR3 is 10 amino acids. The DNA of the CDR3 is TGTGCCATCGGGACGTTAGGCTACACCTTC. This encodes CAIGTLGYTF.

This chain joins TRBV12-3 or TRBV12-4 and TRBJ1-2; TRBD1 might be the D (5 bases). V dropped 3 bases and J dropped 8 bases, with 13 bases sitting between them. The CDR3 is made up of 13 amino acids. The CDR3 region has the DNA TGTGCCAGCAGTTTGCTGGTTGGGGGAGGCTACACCTTC. The encoded protein is CASSLLVGGGYTF.

The table lists this clonotype with many counts. V and J are TRBV20-1 and TRBJ1-1; D might be TRBD1 (6 bases). Between the trimmed V and J ends, which lost 6 bases and 2 bases, there was a span of 13 bases. CDR1 is DFQATT and CDR2 is SNEGSKA in the germline V gene (reference sequence). The CDR3 has 13 amino acids. CDR3 residues: CSARGGSNTEAFF. CDR3 coding DNA: TGCAGTGCCAGGGGAGGGTCCAACACTGAAGCTTTCTTT.

The J gene is TRBJ1-2, the V gene TRBV29-1, with D possibly matching TRBD1 (5 bases). From germline, CDR1 is SQVTM and CDR2 ANQGSEA. Trimming took 3 bases from V and 6 from J, leaving 17 bases between them. The CDR3 totals 14 residues. The CDR3 DNA follows: TGCAGCGTTGACCGGACGCTGCGCAGGGATGGCTACACCTTC. Its protein is CSVDRTLRRDGYTF.